This TCR beta chain stems from a study of Graves' ophthalmopathy and Graves' hyperthyroidism. RNA transcripts were the template, and TCR beta CDR3 regions were amplified from them. HTBI-primed first-round RT-PCR preceded second-round multiplex PCR. TCRdb independently ran MiXCR on the multiplex PCR reads; one entry per CDR3 protein. This sample has a few hundred thousand distinct CDR3 sequences, with 35% to 40% found just once. Turning to this clonotype: Its antigen is not known.

The CDR3 covers 17 residues. V was pared by 6 bases and J by 7 bases, with 22 bases of the junction left unmatched. CDR1 and CDR2 from the germline V gene are DFQATT and SNEGSKA (reference sequence). Study-wide findings and caveats: The blood repertoire also included most expanded thyroid clonotypes above 0.001 frequency. Sensitivity of around 88% and specificity of almost 83% were achieved when a 13-signature model separated ophthalmopathy from stable hyperthyroidism. This model predicted ophthalmopathy progression (sensitivity roughly 64%, specificity approximately 77%).

The hyperthyroidism patients had a new diagnosis of under 2 months' duration and were aged 18 to 65. The receptor was derived from an adult man with Graves' hyperthyroidism. J is TRBJ2-7 and V is TRBV20-1; 9 bases fit TRBD2. The sample was peripheral blood or thyroid tissue (not recorded which). CDR3 amino acids: CSAQSSLRGGSYNEQYF. CDR3 DNA sequence: TGCAGTGCGCAGAGTTCGTTGCGGGGGGGCAGCTACAATGAGCAGTACTTC.